These 8 T cell receptor beta chains originate from one sample sequenced in a study of shared clonotypes between healthy human individuals. Sequenced by immunoSEQ multiplex PCR; TCRdb stores in-frame clones only, minus some. The repertoire holds under 1,900,000 clones, with 97% to 99% as singletons. The sequenced material came from naive CD4+ T cells sorted from blood. The subset is: CD45RA+ positively selected. The receptors stem from a man between 25 and 39 years old in good health.

The chain recombines TRBV5-1 with TRBJ2-2, with 7 nucleotides matching TRBD1. Germline V gene lookup returns CDR1 SGHRS and CDR2 YFSETQ. The ends lost 2 bases at V and 4 bases at J; junction bases unmatched: 8. This CDR3 region has 16 residues. This chain's CDR3 is CASSLDRAGGTGELFF. In nucleotides, the CDR3 is TGCGCCAGCAGCTTAGATCGGGCAGGGGGCACCGGGGAGCTGTTTTTT. The full variable domain, in which reference TRBV5-1 and TRBJ2-2 provide the parts outside the CDR3, is KAGVTQTPRYLIKTRGQQVTLSCSPISGHRSVSWYQQTPGQGLQFLFEYFSETQRNKGNFPGRFSGRQFSNSRSEMNVSTLELGDSALYLCASSLDRAGGTGELFFGEGSRLTVL.

The chain combines TRBV28 with TRBJ2-7; D may be TRBD2 (6 bases). Trimming shortened V by 5 bases and J by 9 bases, and 14 bases separated the two germline ends. The CDR3 is 12 residues long. Germline values: CDR1 MDHEN, CDR2 SYDVKM. The CDR3 protein is CASSPWGEGQYF. CDR3 nucleotides: TGTGCCAGCAGTCCCTGGGGGGAAGGGCAGTACTTC.

The chain recombines TRBV2 with TRBJ2-1; 7 nucleotides align to TRBD1. V gave up 6 bases and J gave up 4 bases; unmatched junction bases: 6. The CDR3 spans 14 residues. Germline CDR1 reads SNHLY; CDR2 reads FYNNEI. The CDR3 sequence is CASSSQGEYNEQFF. DNA for the CDR3: TGTGCCAGCAGCTCTCAGGGGGAATACAATGAGCAGTTCTTC.

The genes are TRBV11-3 and TRBJ2-1; 9 bases agree with TRBD2. The CDR3 has 17 amino acids. The germline V gene has CDR1 SGHNT and CDR2 YENEEA. Trimming took 4 bases from V and 8 from J; bases not matched to a gene: 15. The CDR3 DNA is TGTGCCAGCAGCTCCGGGGGTCGACTAGCGGTAGGCGATGAGCAGTTCTTC. Protein product: CASSSGGRLAVGDEQFF.

This clone was recorded only once. Within the sample, other DNA sequences also encode this same CDR3. This chain's CDR3 is CASSVGQGNYEQYF. Written as DNA, the CDR3 is TGTGCCAGCAGCGTCGGACAGGGGAACTACGAGCAGTACTTC. The chain employs TRBV9 and TRBJ2-7, with 9 bases aligning to TRBD1. The CDR3 has 14 residues. Germline trimming cut 2 bases from V and 3 bases from J; bases unmatched to any gene: 3. Germline CDR1 SGDLS, CDR2 YYNGEE.

Worth noting for this clone: Within the sample, other DNA sequences also encode this same CDR3. V gene TRBV29-1 combines with J gene TRBJ2-5, with no clear D. V was trimmed by 3 bases and J by 4 bases, leaving 3 bases between them. Germline assignment: CDR1 SQVTM and CDR2 ANQGSEA. The CDR3 has 10 residues. CDR3 sequence reads: CSVEGETQYF. Here the CDR3 DNA reads TGCAGCGTTGAGGGAGAGACCCAGTACTTC.

The chain recombines TRBV6-5 with TRBJ1-3; unclear D gene. Germline values: CDR1 MNHEY, CDR2 SVGAGI. The V and J ends lost 6 bases and 4 bases respectively, with 13 bases between them. The CDR3 extends over 14 amino acids. This chain's CDR3 is CASSEPGVGNTIYF. The DNA of the CDR3 is TGTGCCAGCAGCGAACCGGGAGTGGGAAACACCATATATTTT.

The CDR3 sequence is CASSFPDTDTQYF. DNA for the CDR3: TGTGCCAGCAGCTTCCCTGACACAGATACGCAGTATTTT. The chain employs TRBV5-4 and TRBJ2-3; no definite D call. CDR3 size: 13 residues. V gave up 2 bases and J gave up 2 bases, with 6 bases separating them. Germline values: CDR1 SGHNT, CDR2 YYREEE (reference sequence).